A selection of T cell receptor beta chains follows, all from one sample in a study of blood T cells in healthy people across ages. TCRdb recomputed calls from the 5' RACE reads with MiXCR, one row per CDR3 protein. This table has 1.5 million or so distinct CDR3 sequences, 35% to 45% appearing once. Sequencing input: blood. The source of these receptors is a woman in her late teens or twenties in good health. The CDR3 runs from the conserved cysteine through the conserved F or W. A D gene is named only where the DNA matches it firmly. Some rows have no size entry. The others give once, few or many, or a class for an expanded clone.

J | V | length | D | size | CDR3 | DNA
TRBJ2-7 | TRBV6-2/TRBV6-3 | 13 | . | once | CASRPPPSYEQYF | TGTGCCAGCAGGCCTCCCCCCTCCTACGAGCAGTACTTC
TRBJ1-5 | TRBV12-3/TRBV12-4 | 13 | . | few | CASSSTVFQPQHF | TGTGCCAGCAGCTCGACGGTATTCCAGCCCCAGCATTTT
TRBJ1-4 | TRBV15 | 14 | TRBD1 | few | CATSGDRSNEKLFF | TGTGCCACCAGCGGGGACAGATCTAATGAAAAACTGTTTTTT
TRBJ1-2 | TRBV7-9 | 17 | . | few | CASSRLGGHPVNYGYTF | TGTGCCAGCAGCCGCTTAGGAGGGCATCCCGTTAACTATGGCTACACCTTC
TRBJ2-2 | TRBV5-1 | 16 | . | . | CASSLSTLANTGELFF | TGCGCCAGCAGCTTATCGACACTCGCGAACACCGGGGAGCTGTTTTTT
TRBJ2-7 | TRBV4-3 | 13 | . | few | CASSQGRSGEQYF | TGCGCCAGCAGCCAAGGGAGATCGGGTGAGCAGTACTTC
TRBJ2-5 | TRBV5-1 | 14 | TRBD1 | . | CASSPDRAVETQYF | TGCGCCAGCAGCCCGGACAGGGCGGTCGAGACCCAGTACTTC
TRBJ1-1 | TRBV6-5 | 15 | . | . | CASSLSSGGFSEAFF | TGTGCCAGCAGCCTATCCTCGGGGGGGTTCTCTGAAGCTTTCTTT
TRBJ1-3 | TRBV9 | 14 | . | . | CASSVQSSGNTIYF | TGTGCCAGCAGCGTGCAATCCTCTGGAAACACCATATATTTT
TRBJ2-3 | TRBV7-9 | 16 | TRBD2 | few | CASNGLAGVVTDTQYF | TGTGCCAGCAACGGTCTAGCGGGAGTTGTAACAGATACGCAGTATTTT
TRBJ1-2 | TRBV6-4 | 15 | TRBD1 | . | CASSANRGLNYGYTF | TGTGCCAGCAGTGCAAACAGGGGGCTCAACTATGGCTACACCTTC
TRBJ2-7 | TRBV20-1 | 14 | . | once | CSATADGSSYEQYF | TGCAGTGCTACCGCGGACGGGAGCTCCTACGAGCAGTACTTC
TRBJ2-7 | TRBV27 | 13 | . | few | CASSYRVLYEQYF | TGTGCCAGCAGCTACAGGGTTTTATACGAGCAGTACTTC
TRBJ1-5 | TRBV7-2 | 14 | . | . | CASSPAWANQPQHF | TGTGCCAGCAGCCCTGCCTGGGCGAATCAGCCCCAGCATTTT
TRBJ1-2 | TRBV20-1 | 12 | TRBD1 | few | CSAVDGQGGYTF | TGCAGTGCTGTGGACGGACAGGGCGGCTACACCTTC
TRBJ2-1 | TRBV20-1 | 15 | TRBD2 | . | CSARTSGTPYNEQFF | TGCAGTGCTAGAACTAGCGGGACCCCCTACAATGAGCAGTTCTTC
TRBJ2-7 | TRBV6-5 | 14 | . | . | CASSYRANGNEQYF | TGTGCCAGCAGTTACAGGGCAAACGGCAATGAGCAGTACTTC
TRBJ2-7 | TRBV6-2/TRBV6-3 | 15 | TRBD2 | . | CASSILAGPAYEQYF | TGTGCCAGCAGTATACTAGCGGGGCCAGCCTACGAGCAGTACTTC
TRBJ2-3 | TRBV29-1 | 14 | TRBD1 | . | CSVSWTGGTDTQYF | TGCAGCGTTTCCTGGACAGGGGGTACAGATACGCAGTATTTT
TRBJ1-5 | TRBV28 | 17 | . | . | CASSLQPTHGGNQPQHF | TGTGCCAGCAGTTTACAACCGACCCACGGGGGGAATCAGCCCCAGCATTTT
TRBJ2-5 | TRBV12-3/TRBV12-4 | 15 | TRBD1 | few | CASSFRTGAQETQYF | TGTGCCAGCAGTTTCCGGACAGGGGCTCAAGAGACCCAGTACTTC
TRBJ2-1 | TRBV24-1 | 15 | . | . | CATSHTGSSYNEQFF | TGTGCCACCTCCCACACAGGGAGCTCCTACAATGAGCAGTTCTTC
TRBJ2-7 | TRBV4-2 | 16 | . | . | CASSQELGGNPYEQYF | TGTGCCAGCAGCCAGGAATTAGGGGGAAACCCGTACGAGCAGTACTTC
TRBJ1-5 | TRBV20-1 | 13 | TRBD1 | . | CSAQDRSNQPQHF | TGCAGTGCCCAGGACAGGAGTAATCAGCCCCAGCATTTT
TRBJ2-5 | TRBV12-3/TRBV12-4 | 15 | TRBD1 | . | CASRGDRDRQETQYF | TGTGCCAGCAGAGGGGACAGGGACAGGCAAGAGACCCAGTACTTC
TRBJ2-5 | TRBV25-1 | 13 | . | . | CAGSVLVGETQYF | TGTGCCGGCAGTGTTCTCGTCGGAGAGACCCAGTACTTC
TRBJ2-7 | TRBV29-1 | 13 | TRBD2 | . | CSVGGLAAYEQYF | TGCAGCGTTGGGGGACTAGCGGCCTACGAGCAGTACTTC
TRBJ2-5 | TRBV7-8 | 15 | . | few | CASSLVGIQGETQYF | TGTGCCAGCAGCTTAGTTGGGATCCAGGGGGAGACCCAGTACTTC
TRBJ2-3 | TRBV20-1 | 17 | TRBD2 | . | CSASSLAGGPSTDTQYF | TGCAGTGCTAGTTCACTAGCGGGAGGGCCAAGCACAGATACGCAGTATTTT
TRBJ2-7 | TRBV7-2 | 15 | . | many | CASSLGGGSSYEQYF | TGTGCCAGCAGTTTAGGAGGGGGTAGCTCCTACGAGCAGTACTTC
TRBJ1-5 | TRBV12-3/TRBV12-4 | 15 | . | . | CASSSVPVVRQPRHF | TGTGCCAGCAGTTCTGTCCCGGTAGTAAGGCAGCCCCGGCATTTT
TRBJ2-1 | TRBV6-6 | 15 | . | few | CASTRRAGAYNEQFF | TGTGCCAGCACCCGCCGGGCAGGGGCCTACAATGAGCAGTTCTTC
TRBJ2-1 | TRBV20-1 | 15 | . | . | CSASGGLVGCNEQFF | TGCAGTGCTAGTGGGGGCCTCGTGGGCTGCAATGAGCAGTTCTTC
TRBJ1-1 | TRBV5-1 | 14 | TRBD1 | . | CASSLGQINTEAFF | TGCGCCAGCAGCCTGGGACAGATTAACACTGAAGCTTTCTTT
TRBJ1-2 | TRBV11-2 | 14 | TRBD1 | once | CASGQTGGDYGYTF | TGTGCCAGCGGGCAAACAGGGGGCGATTATGGCTACACCTTC
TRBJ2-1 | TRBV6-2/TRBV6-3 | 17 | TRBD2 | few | CASSRWTSGSSYNEQFF | TGTGCCAGCAGCCGCTGGACTAGCGGGAGCTCCTACAATGAGCAGTTCTTC
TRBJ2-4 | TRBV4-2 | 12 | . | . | CASSQERNIQYF | TGTGCCAGCAGCCAAGAAAGAAACATTCAGTACTTC
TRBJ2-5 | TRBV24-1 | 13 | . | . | CATSGSEGETQYF | TGTGCCACCAGTGGGTCGGAGGGCGAGACCCAGTACTTC
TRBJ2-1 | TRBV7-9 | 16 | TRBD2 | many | CASSGTSGSSYNEQFF | TGTGCCAGCAGTGGGACTAGCGGGAGTTCCTACAATGAGCAGTTCTTC
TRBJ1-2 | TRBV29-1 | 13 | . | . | CSVRNTDSYGYTF | TGCAGCGTACGAAACACAGACTCCTATGGCTACACCTTC